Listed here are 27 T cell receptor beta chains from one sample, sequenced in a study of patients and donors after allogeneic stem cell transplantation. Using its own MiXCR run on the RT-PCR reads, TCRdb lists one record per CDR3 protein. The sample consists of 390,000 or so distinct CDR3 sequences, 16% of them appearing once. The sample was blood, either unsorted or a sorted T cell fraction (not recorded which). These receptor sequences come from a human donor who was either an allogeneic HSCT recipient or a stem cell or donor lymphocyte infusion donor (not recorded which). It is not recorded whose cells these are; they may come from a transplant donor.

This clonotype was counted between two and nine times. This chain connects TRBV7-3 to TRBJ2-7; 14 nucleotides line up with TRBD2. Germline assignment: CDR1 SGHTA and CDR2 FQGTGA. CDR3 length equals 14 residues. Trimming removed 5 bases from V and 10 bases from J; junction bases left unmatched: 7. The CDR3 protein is CASSPGTSGREQYF. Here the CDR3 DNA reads TGTGCCAGCAGCCCCGGGACTAGCGGGAGAGAACAGTACTTC.

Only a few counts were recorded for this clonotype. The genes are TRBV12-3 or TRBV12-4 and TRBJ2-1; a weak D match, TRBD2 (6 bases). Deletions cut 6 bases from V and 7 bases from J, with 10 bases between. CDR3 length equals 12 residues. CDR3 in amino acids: CASRFSGNEQFF. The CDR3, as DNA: TGTGCCAGCAGATTTAGCGGAAATGAGCAGTTCTTC.

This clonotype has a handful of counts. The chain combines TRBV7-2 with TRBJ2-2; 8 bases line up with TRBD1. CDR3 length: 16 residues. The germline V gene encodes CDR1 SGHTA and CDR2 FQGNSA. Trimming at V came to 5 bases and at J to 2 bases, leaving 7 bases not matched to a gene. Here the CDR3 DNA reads TGTGCCAGCAGCCCGAGGACAGGGTTAAACACCGGGGAGCTGTTTTTT. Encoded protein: CASSPRTGLNTGELFF.

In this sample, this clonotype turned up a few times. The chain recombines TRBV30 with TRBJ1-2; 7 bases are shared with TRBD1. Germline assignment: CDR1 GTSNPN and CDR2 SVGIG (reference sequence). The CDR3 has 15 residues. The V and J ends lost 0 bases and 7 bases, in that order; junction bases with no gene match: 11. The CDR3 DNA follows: TGTGCCTGGAGTGTAAGAAGACAGGGAGGACTTGGCTACACCTTC. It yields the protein CAWSVRRQGGLGYTF.

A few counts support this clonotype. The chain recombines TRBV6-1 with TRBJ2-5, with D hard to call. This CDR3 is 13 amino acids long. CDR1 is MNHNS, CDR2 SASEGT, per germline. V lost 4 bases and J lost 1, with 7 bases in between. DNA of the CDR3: TGTGCCAGCAGTGTCTCCGGCCAAGAGACCCAGTACTTC. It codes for CASSVSGQETQYF.

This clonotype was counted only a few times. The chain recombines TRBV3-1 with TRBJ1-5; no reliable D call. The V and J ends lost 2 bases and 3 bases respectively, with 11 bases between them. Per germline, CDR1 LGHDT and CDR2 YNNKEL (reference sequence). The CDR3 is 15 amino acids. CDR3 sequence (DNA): TGTGCCAGCAGCCAAAGGCTAATCGACAATCAGCCCCAGCATTTT. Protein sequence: CASSQRLIDNQPQHF.

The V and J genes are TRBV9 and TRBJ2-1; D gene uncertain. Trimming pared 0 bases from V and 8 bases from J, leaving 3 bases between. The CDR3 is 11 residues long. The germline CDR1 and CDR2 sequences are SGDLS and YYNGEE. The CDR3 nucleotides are TGTGCCAGCAGCGTAGCTGATGAGCAGTTCTTC. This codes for CASSVADEQFF.

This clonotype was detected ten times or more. The CDR3 DNA reads as TGTGCCGCAAGGTCAGCAGGGGACTTCTATGGCTACACCTTC. As protein: CAARSAGDFYGYTF. This chain uses TRBV7-9 with TRBJ1-2; D perhaps matches TRBD1 (6 bases). Trimming left V 11 bases short and J 4 bases short, with 20 bases between. This CDR3 spans 14 amino acids. CDR1 is SEHNR, CDR2 FQNEAQ, per germline (reference sequence).

The CDR3 nucleotides read TGTGCCAGCAGCTTGGTTGGGGACCGGAACACCGGGGAGCTGTTTTTT. It is translated as CASSLVGDRNTGELFF. The V gene is TRBV5-6, the J gene TRBJ2-2, with D possibly being TRBD1 or TRBD2 (5 bases each). V dropped 0 bases and J dropped 1 base, with 10 bases sitting between them. Per the germline V gene, CDR1 is SGHDT and CDR2 is YYEEEE. The CDR3 has 16 residues. Supplemented by reference TRBV5-6 and TRBJ2-2, the full variable domain reads DAGVTQSPTHLIKTRGQQVTLRCSPKSGHDTVSWYQQALGQGPQFIFQYYEEEERQRGNFPDRFSGHQFPNYSSELNVNALLLGDSALYLCASSLVGDRNTGELFFGEGSRLTVL.

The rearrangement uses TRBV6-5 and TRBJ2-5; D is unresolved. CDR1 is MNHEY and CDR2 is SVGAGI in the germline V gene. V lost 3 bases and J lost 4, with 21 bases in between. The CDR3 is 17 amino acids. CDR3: CASSYNSRNWMRETQYF. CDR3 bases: TGTGCCAGCAGTTATAATTCCAGGAACTGGATGAGAGAGACCCAGTACTTC.

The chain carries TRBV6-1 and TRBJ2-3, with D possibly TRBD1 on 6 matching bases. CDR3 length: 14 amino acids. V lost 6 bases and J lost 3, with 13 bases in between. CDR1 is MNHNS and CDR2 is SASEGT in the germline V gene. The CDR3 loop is CASRPTRGTDTQYF. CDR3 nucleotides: TGTGCCAGCAGGCCGACCAGGGGAACAGATACGCAGTATTTT.

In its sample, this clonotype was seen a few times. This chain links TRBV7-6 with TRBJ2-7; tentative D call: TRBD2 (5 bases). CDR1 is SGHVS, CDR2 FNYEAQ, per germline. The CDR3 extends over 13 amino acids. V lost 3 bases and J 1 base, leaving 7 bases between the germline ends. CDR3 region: CASSLDWSYEQYF. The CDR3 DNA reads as TGTGCCAGCAGCTTGGACTGGTCCTACGAGCAGTACTTC.

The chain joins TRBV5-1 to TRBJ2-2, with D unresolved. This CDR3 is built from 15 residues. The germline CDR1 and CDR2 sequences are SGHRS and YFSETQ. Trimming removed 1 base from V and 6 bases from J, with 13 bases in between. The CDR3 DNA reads TGCGCCAGCAGCTTGAGAGGAAATGGCGCCGGGGAGCTGTTTTTT. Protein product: CASSLRGNGAGELFF.

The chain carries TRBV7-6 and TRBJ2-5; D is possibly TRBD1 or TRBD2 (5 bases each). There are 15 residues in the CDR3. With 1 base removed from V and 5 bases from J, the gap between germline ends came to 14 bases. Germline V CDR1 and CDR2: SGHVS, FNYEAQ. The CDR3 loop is CASSLGGRPSETQYF. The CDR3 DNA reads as TGTGCCAGCAGCTTAGGGGGACGCCCGTCGGAGACCCAGTACTTC.

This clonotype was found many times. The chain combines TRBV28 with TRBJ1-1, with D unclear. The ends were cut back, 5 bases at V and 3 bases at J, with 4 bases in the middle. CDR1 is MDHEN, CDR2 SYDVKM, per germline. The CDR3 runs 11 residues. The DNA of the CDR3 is TGTGCCAGCAGTCCTCACACTGAAGCTTTCTTT. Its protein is CASSPHTEAFF.

The CDR3 DNA is TGTGCCAGCAGTGAGGGGCGCGATCCCCAGCATTTT. Its protein product is CASSEGRDPQHF. The V call is TRBV2, the J call TRBJ1-5, with D perhaps TRBD1 (5 bases). Looked up from germline, CDR1 is SNHLY and CDR2 is FYNNEI. CDR3 length equals 12 residues. Deletions cut 3 bases from V and 10 bases from J, with 10 bases between.

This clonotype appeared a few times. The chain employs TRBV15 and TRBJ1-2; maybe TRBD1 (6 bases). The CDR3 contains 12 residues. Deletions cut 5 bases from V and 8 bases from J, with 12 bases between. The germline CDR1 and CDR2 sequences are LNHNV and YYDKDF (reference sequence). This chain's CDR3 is CATSAGAGGYTF. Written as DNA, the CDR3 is TGTGCCACCAGCGCGGGGGCAGGGGGCTACACCTTC.

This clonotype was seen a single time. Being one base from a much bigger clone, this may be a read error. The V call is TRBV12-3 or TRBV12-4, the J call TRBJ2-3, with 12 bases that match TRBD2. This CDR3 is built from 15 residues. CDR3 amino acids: CASSPSGRARDTQFF. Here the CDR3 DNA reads TGTGCCAGCAGTCCTAGCGGGAGGGCCAGAGATACGCAGTTTTTT.

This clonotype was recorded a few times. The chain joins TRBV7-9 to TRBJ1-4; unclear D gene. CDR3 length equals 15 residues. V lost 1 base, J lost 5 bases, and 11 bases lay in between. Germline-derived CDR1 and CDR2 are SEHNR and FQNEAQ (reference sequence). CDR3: CASSLVAGFNEKLFF. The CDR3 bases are TGTGCCAGCAGCTTAGTGGCAGGATTCAATGAAAAACTGTTTTTT.

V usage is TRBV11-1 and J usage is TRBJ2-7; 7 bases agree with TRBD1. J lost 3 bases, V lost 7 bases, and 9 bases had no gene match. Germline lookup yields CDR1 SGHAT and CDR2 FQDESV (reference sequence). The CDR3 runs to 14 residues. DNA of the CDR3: TGTGCCAGCAACCCCCGGACAGGACACTACGAGCAGTACTTC. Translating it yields CASNPRTGHYEQYF.

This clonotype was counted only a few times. The CDR3, as DNA: TGTGCCAGCAGCCCCGGGAGGGCCAATGAGCAGTTCTTC. Translated, it gives CASSPGRANEQFF. The rearrangement joins TRBV12-3 or TRBV12-4 to TRBJ2-1; 8 bases agree with TRBD2. The CDR3 consists of 13 residues. V lost 6 bases, J lost 6 bases, and 4 bases stayed unmatched.

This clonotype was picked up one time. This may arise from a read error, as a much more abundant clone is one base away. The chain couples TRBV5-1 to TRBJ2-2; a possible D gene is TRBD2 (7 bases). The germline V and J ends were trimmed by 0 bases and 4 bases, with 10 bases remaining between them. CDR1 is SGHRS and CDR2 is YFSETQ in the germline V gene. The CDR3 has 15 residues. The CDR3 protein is CASSLDREGTGELFF. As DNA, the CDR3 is TGCGCCAGCAGCTTGGACAGGGAGGGCACCGGGGAGCTGTTTTTT.

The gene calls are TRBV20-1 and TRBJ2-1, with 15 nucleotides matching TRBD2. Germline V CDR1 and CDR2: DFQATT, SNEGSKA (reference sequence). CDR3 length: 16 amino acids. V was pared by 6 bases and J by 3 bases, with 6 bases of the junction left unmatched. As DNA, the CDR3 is TGCAGTGCCGGACTAGCGGGAGGGCGCCTCTACAATGAGCAGTTCTTC. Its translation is CSAGLAGGRLYNEQFF.

CDR3 nucleotides: TGCAGTGCTAGAGAAGGGCAAGGCAGGGTCCACGAGCAGTACTTC. It specifies CSAREGQGRVHEQYF. The chain is built from TRBV20-1 and TRBJ2-7; TRBD1 is a possible D gene (5 bases). V shed 0 bases and J shed 5 bases, with 17 bases lying between them. Germline values: CDR1 DFQATT, CDR2 SNEGSKA (reference sequence). This CDR3 is 15 amino acids long.

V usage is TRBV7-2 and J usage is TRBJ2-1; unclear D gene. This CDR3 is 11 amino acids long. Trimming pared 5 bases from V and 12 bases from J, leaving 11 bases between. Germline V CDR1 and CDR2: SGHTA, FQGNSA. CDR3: CASSPSGGQFF. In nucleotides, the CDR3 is TGTGCCAGCAGCCCCTCGGGCGGGCAGTTCTTC.

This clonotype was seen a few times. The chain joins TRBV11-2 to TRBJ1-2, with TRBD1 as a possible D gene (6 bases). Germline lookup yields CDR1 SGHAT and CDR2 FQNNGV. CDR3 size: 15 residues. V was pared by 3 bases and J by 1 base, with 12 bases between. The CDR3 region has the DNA TGTGCCAGCAGCTTTACAGGGAACAATAACTATGGCTACACCTTC. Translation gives CASSFTGNNNYGYTF.

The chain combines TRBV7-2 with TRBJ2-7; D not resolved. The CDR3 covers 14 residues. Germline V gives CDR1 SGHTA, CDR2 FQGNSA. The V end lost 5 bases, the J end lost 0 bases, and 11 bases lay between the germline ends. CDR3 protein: CASSLRLSSYEQYF. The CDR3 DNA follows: TGTGCCAGCAGCCTGAGGCTGAGCTCCTACGAGCAGTACTTC. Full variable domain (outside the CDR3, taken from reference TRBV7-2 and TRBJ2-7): GAGVSQSPSNKVTEKGKDVELRCDPISGHTALYWYRQSLGQGLEFLIYFQGNSAPDKSGLPSDRFSAERTGGSVSTLTIQRTQQEDSAVYLCASSLRLSSYEQYFGPGTRLTVT.